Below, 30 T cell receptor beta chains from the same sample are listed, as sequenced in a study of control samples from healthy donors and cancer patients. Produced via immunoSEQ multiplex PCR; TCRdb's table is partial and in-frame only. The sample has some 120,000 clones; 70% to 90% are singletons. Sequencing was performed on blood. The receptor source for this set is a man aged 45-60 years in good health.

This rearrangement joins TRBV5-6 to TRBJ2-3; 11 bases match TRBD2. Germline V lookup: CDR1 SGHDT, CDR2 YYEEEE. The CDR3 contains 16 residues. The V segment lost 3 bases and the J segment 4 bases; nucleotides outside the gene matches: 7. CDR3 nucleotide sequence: TGTGCCAGCAGCTGGAGACTAGCGGGGTCGGCAGATACGCAGTATTTT. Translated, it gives CASSWRLAGSADTQYF.

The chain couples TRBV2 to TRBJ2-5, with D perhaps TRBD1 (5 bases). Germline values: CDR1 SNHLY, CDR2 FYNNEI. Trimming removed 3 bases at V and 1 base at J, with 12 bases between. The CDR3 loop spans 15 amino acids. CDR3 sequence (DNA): TGTGCCAGCAGTGATTCTTCAGGGATCCAAGAGACCCAGTACTTC. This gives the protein CASSDSSGIQETQYF.

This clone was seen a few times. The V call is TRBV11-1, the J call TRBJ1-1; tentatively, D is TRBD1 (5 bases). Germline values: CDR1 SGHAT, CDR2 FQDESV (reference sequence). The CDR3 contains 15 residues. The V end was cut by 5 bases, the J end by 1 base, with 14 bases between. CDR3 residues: CASSPGRVKNTEAFF. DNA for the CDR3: TGTGCCAGCAGCCCAGGGCGGGTTAAGAACACTGAAGCTTTCTTT.

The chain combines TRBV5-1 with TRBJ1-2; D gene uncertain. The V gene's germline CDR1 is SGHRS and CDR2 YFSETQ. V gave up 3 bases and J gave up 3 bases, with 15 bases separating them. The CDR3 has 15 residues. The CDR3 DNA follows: TGCGCCAGCAGCTCCGAAGCCTTTCAGCACTATGGCTACACCTTC. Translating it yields CASSSEAFQHYGYTF.

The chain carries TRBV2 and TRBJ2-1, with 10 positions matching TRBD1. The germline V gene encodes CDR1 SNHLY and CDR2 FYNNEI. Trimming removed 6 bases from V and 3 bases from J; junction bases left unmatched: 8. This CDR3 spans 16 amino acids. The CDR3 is CASREPGDRGYNEQFF. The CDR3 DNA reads TGTGCCAGCAGAGAACCGGGGGACAGGGGCTACAATGAGCAGTTCTTC.

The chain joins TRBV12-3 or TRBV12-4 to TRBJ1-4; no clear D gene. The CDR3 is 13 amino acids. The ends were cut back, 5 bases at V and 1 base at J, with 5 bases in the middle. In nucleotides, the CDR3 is TGTGCCAGCAGTGGGGTAACTAATGAAAAACTGTTTTTT. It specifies CASSGVTNEKLFF.

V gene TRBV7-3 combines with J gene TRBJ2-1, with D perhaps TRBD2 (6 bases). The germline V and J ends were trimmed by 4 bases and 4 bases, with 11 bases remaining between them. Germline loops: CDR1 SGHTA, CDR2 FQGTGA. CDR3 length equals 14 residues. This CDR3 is CASSSAGLYNEQFF. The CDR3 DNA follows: TGTGCCAGCAGCTCGGCGGGATTATACAATGAGCAGTTCTTC.

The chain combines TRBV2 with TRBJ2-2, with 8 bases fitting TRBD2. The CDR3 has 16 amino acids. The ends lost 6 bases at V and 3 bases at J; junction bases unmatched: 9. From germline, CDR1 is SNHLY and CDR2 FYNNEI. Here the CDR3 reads CASRRPGTRYTGELFF. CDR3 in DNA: TGTGCCAGCAGGCGACCCGGGACTAGGTACACCGGGGAGCTGTTTTTT.

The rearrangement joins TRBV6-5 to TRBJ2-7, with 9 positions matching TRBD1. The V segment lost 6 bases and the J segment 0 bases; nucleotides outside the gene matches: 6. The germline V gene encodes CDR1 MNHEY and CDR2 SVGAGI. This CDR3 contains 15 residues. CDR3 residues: CASRAGTGSSYEQYF. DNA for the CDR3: TGTGCCAGCAGAGCCGGGACAGGGTCCTCCTACGAGCAGTACTTC.

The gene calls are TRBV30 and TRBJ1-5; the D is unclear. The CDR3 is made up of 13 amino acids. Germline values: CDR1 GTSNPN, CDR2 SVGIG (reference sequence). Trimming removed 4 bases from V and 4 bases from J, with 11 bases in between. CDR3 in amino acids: CAWTRERNQPQHF. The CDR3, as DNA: TGTGCCTGGACCCGAGAGAGAAATCAGCCCCAGCATTTT.

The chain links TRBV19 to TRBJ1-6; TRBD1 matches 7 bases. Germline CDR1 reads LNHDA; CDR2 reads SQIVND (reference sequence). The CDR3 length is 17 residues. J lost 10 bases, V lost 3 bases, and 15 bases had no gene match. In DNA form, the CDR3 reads TGTGCCAGTAGTATCAGGGGGACAGACAGGGTTGAGTCACCCCTCCACTTT. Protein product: CASSIRGTDRVESPLHF. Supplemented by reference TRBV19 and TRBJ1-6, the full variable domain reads DGGITQSPKYLFRKEGQNVTLSCEQNLNHDAMYWYRQDPGQGLRLIYYSQIVNDFQKGDIAEGYSVSREKKESFPLTVTSAQKNPTAFYLCASSIRGTDRVESPLHFGNGTRLTVT.

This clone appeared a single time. CDR3 sequence: CASRQQGPYGYTF. The CDR3 DNA follows: TGTGCCAGCAGGCAACAGGGGCCATATGGCTACACCTTC. This rearrangement joins TRBV6-5 to TRBJ1-2; 7 nucleotides agree with TRBD1. Per germline, CDR1 MNHEY and CDR2 SVGAGI. This CDR3 comprises 13 residues. After removal of 6 bases from V and 5 bases from J, the junction contained 6 bases not matched to a gene.

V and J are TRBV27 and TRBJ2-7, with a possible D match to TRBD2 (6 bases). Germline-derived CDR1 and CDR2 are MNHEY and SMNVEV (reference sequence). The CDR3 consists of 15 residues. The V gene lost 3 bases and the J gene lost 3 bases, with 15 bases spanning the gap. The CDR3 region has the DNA TGTGCCAGCAGTTTTAAAGGAGGGAATCGCTACGAGCAGTACTTC. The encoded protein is CASSFKGGNRYEQYF.

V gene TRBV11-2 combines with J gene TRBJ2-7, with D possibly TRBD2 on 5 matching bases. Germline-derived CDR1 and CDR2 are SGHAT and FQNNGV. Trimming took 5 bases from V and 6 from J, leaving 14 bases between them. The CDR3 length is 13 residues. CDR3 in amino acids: CASSPGIPLEQYF. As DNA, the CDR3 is TGTGCCAGCAGCCCGGGAATCCCCCTCGAGCAGTACTTC.

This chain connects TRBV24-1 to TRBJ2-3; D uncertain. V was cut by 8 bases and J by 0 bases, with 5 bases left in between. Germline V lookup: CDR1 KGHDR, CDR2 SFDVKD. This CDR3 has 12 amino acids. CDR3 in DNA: TGTGCCACCAAGTCAAGCACAGATACGCAGTATTTT. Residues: CATKSSTDTQYF.

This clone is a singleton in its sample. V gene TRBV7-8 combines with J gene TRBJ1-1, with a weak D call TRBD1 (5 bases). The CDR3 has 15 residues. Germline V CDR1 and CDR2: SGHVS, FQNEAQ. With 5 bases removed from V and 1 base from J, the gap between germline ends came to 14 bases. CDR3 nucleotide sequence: TGTGCCAGCAGCCCCATCTTTCAGGGGAACACTGAAGCTTTCTTT. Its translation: CASSPIFQGNTEAFF.

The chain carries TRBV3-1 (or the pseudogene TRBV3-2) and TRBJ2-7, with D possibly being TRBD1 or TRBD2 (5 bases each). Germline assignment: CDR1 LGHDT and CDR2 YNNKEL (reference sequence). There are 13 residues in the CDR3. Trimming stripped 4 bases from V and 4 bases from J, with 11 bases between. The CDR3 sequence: CASSPGPTYEQYF. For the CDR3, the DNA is TGTGCCAGCAGCCCGGGACCGACTTACGAGCAGTACTTC.

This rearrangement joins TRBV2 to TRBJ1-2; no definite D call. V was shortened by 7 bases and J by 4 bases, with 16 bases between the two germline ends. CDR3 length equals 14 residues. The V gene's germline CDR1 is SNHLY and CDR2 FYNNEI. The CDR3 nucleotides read TGTGCCAGCACGGAGAGGCTGCAACTCTATGGCTACACCTTC. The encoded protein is CASTERLQLYGYTF.

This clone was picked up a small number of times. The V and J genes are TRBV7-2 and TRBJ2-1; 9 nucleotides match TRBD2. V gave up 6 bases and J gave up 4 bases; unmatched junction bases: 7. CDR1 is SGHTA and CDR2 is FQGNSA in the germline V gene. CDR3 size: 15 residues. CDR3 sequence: CASRDLAGVYNEQFF. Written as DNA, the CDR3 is TGTGCCAGCAGGGATTTAGCGGGGGTTTACAATGAGCAGTTCTTC.

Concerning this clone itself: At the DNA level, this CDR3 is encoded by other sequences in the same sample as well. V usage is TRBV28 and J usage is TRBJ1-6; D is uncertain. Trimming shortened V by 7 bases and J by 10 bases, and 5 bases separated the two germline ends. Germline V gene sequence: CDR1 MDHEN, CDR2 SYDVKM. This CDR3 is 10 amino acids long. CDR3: CASNGSPLHF. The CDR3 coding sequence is TGTGCCAGCAATGGCTCACCCCTCCACTTT.

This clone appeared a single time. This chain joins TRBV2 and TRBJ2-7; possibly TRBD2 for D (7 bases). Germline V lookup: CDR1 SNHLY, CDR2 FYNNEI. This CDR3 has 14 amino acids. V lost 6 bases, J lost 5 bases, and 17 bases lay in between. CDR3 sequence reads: CASRRGGQSDEQYF. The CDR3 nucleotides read TGTGCCAGCAGGAGGGGGGGGCAAAGTGACGAGCAGTACTTC.

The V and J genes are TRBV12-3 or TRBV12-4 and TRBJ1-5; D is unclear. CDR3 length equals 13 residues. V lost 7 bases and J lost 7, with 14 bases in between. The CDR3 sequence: CASTGTSDQPQHF. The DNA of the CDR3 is TGTGCCAGCACCGGCACCTCTGACCAGCCCCAGCATTTT.

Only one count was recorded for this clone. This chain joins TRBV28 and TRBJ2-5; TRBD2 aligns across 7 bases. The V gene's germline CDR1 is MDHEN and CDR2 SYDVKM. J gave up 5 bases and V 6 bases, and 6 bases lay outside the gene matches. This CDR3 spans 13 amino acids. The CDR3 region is CASRDPAGETQYF. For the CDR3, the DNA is TGTGCCAGCAGGGACCCAGCGGGGGAGACCCAGTACTTC.

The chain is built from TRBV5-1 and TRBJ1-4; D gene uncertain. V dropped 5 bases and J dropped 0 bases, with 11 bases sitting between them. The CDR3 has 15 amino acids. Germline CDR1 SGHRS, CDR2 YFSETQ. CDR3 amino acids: CASRRDLTTNEKLFF. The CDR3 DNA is TGCGCCAGCAGACGCGACCTGACAACTAATGAAAAACTGTTTTTT.

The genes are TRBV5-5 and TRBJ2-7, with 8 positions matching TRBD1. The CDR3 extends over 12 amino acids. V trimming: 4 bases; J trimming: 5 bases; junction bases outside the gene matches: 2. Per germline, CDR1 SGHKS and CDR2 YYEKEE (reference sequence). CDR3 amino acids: CASSPTGDEQYF. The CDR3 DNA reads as TGTGCCAGCAGCCCGACAGGGGACGAGCAGTACTTC.

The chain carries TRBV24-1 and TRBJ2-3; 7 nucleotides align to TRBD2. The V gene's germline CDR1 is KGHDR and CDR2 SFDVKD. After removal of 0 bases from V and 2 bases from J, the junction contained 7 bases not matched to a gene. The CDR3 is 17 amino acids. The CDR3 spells CATSDLQAGSHTDTQYF. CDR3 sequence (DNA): TGTGCCACCAGTGATTTGCAAGCGGGGTCCCACACAGATACGCAGTATTTT.

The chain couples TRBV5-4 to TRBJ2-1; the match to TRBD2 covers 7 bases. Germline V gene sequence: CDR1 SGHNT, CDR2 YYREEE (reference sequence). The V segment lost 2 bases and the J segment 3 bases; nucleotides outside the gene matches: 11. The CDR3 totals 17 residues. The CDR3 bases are TGTGCCAGCAGCTTATATGGGGGGGGTGACATCTACAATGAGCAGTTCTTC. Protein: CASSLYGGGDIYNEQFF. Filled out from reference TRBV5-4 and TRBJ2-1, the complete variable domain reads ETGVTQSPTHLIKTRGQQVTLRCSSQSGHNTVSWYQQALGQGPQFIFQYYREEENGRGNFPPRFSGLQFPNYSSELNVNALELDDSALYLCASSLYGGGDIYNEQFFGPGTRLTVL.

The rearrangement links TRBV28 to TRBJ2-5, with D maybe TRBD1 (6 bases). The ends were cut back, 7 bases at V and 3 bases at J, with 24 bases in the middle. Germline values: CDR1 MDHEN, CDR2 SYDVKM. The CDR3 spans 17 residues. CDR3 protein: CASTLFQGYGGEETQYF. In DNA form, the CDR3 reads TGTGCCAGCACCCTCTTTCAGGGGTACGGCGGCGAAGAGACCCAGTACTTC.

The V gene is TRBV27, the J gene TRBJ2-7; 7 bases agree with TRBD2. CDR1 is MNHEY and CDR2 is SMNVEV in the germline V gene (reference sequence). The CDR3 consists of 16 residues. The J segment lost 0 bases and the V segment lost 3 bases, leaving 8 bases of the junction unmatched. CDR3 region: CASSFSSGGFSYEQYF. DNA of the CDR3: TGTGCCAGCAGTTTTAGTTCCGGGGGGTTCTCCTACGAGCAGTACTTC.

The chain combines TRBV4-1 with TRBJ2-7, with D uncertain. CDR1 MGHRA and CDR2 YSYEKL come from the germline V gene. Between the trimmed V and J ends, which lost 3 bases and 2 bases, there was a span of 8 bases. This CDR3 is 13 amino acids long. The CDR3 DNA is TGCGCCAGCAGCCACCACTCCGCCTACGAGCAGTACTTC. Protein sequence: CASSHHSAYEQYF.